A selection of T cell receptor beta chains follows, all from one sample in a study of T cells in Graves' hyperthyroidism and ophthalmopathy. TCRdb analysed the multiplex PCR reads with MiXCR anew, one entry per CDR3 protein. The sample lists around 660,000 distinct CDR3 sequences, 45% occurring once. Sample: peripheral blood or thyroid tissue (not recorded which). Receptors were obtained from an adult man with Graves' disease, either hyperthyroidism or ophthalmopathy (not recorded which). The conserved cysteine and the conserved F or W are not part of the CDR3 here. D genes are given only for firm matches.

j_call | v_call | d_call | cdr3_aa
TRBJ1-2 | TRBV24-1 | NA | ATSDYGGYT
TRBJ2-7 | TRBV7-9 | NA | ASSSRQVRGEGQY
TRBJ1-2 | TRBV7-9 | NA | ASSSIRGDTGYT
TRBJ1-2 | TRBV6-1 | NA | ASSALDGTNYGYT
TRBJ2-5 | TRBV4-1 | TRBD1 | ASSQTGTAKTQY
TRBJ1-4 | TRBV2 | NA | ASRRRRHNPEKLF
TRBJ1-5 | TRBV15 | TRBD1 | ATSGGTGSNQPQH
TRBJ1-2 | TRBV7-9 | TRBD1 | ASSSQGRQGVNYGYT
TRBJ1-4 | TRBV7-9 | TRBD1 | ASSPPGQYNEKLF
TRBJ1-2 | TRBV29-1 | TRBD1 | SVADREVNYGYT
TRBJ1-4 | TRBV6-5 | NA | ASSYVWSANEKLF
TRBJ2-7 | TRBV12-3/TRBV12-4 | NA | ASADLGWIREQY
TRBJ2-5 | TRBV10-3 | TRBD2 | AIASGRAPETQY
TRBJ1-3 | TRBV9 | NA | ASSAVHAGSDTIY
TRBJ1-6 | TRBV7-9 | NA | ASSGAPPSSYNSPLH
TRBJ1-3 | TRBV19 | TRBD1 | ASSHWRDSGDNIGNTIY
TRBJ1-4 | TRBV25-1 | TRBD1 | ASSEPGTGRNEKLF
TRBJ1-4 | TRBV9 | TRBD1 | ASSLADRGFEKLF
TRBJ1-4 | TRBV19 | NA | ASSGPSATNEKLF
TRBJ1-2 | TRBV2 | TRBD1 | ASTGGQGYGYT
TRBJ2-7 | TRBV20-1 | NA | SASKIDPGSSYEQY
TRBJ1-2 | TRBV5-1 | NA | ASSLDGGAGGYT
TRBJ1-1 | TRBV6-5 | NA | ASSLTGLLDEYTEAF
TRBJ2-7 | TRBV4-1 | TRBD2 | ASSRLGLAGGHYEQY
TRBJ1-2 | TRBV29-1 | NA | SPSTGIGNYGYT
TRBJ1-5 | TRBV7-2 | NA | ASSARTAQPQH
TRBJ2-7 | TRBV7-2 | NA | ASSLTGYYEQY
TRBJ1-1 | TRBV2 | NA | ASSAQDTEAF
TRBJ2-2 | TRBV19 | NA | ASSEENMDTGELF
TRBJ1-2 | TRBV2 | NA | ASRRGSTGYT
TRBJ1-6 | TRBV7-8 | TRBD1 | AWLTGGNSPLH
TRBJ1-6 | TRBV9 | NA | ASSRVGNSPLH
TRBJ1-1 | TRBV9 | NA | ASSDGRGNTEAF
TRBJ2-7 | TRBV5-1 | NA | ASRGQIHEQY
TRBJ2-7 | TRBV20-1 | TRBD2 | SANLAGVSYEQY
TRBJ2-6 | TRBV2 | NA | ASSVVGPGANVLT
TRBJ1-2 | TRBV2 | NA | ASLGKHYGYT
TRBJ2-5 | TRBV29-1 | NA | SGTGGLETQY
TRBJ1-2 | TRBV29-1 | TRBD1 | SVIGQGDYGYT
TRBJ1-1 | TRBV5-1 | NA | ASSFNPSGINTEAF
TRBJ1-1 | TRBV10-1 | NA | ASRGGGPDTEAF
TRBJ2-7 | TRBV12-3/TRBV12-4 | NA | ASGAGRYEQY
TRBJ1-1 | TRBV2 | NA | ASSPSGHTGNTEAF
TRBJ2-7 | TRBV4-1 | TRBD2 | ASSQGTSGGPLGRQY
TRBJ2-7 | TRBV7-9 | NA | ASSPFDRFYEQY